Shown below are 16 T cell receptor gamma chains from a single sample sequenced in a study of intestinal T cells in coeliac disease (dated by TCRdb to the early 2020s). Genomic DNA was extracted with the QIAamp DNA FFPE tissue kit from ten 5-um FFPE scrolls per case. Libraries came from multiplex PCR. Sequencer: Ion Torrent PGM. TRG repertoires were amplified from around 180 ng of biopsy DNA with the LymphoTrack kit, in which Illumina adapters are carried by the primers. Clones were re-identified by TCRdb from the public reads with CATT, and rows with the same DNA were merged. The sample table records fewer than 900 gamma-chain clones; under 45% of these occur just once. The top ten clonotypes cover roughly 15% of the sample. Sequencing was done on a sample of a duodenal biopsy. The receptors were sampled from a human donor with celiac disease.

J is TRGJ1 or TRGJ2 and V is TRGV10. TRGV10 is annotated as an ORF whose role is uncertain. Trimming at V came to 8 bases and at J to 2 bases, leaving 10 bases not matched to a gene. The CDR3 contains 14 residues. DNA for the CDR3: TGTGCTGCGTGGGATTATGGGGATTATTATAAGAAACTCTTT. This encodes CAAWDYGDYYKKLF.

Within the sample, this clone is large. The rearrangement links TRGV8 to TRGJ1 or TRGJ2. The CDR3 is 13 residues long. Germline values: CDR1 VENAVY, CDR2 YDSYNSRV. V dropped 5 bases and J dropped 3; count of bases not matched to a gene: 7. The CDR3 loop reads CATWGSPYYKKLF. In DNA form, the CDR3 reads TGTGCCACCTGGGGGAGTCCTTATTATAAGAAACTCTTT.

A few counts support this clone. J is TRGJ1 or TRGJ2 and V is TRGV10. TRGV10 is sorted into the ORF group, with uncertain function. The trim removed 8 bases at V and 4 bases at J, leaving 15 bases unmatched. The CDR3 runs 15 residues. CDR3 sequence reads: CAAWDCVRKYYKKLF. Written as DNA, the CDR3 is TGTGCTGCGTGGGATTGCGTCCGGAAATATTATAAGAAACTCTTT.

V is TRGV8 and J is TRGJ1 or TRGJ2. J gave up 1 base and V 5 bases, and 2 bases lay outside the gene matches. Germline V gives CDR1 VENAVY, CDR2 YDSYNSRV. This CDR3 contains 12 residues. The CDR3 DNA sequence: TGTGCCACCTGGGTAAATTATTATAAGAAACTCTTT. Translating it yields CATWVNYYKKLF.

In its sample, this clone was seen a few times. This chain connects TRGV8 to TRGJP2. CDR3 length equals 11 residues. Germline trimming cut 12 bases from V and 6 bases from J; bases unmatched to any gene: 7. The germline V gene encodes CDR1 VENAVY and CDR2 YDSYNSRV. The CDR3 DNA reads as TGTGCCCCAAAGGGTGATTGGATCAAGACGTTT. Translating gives CAPKGDWIKTF.

The chain couples TRGV9 to TRGJ1 or TRGJ2. J gave up 9 bases and V 12 bases, and 14 bases lay outside the gene matches. The CDR3 has 11 residues. The germline gives CDR1 GITISATS, CDR2 ISYDGTV (reference sequence). The CDR3 coding sequence is TGTGCCCTTGTGGGAGGACTTAAGAAACTCTTT. Its translation is CALVGGLKKLF.

This clone turned up a few times. The V call is TRGV3, the J call TRGJ1 or TRGJ2. CDR3 size: 14 residues. Germline V lookup: CDR1 VTNTFY, CDR2 YDVSTARD (reference sequence). V lost 2 bases to trimming and J lost 0 bases; unmatched junction nucleotides: 4. CDR3 in amino acids: CATWDTGNYYKKLF. The CDR3 coding sequence is TGTGCCACCTGGGACACAGGGAATTATTATAAGAAACTCTTT.

The chain joins TRGV4 to TRGJ1 or TRGJ2. V trimming: 3 bases; J trimming: 11 bases; junction bases outside the gene matches: 1. The germline V gene has CDR1 EGSTGY and CDR2 YDSYTSSV. CDR3 size: 9 residues. CDR3 protein: CATWDQKLF. The CDR3 region has the DNA TGTGCCACCTGGGATCAGAAACTCTTT.

The genes are TRGV4 and TRGJ1 or TRGJ2. There are 14 residues in the CDR3. V was clipped by 1 base and J by 2 bases; unmatched bases: 5. Per the germline V gene, CDR1 is EGSTGY and CDR2 is YDSYTSSV. The CDR3, as DNA: TGTGCCACCTGGGATGGAAGCTATTATTATAAGAAACTCTTT. Amino acid sequence: CATWDGSYYYKKLF.

Notes on this clone: A much larger clone lies one base from this, so it may be a read error. Other DNA variants within this sample encode the same CDR3. The chain couples TRGV9 to TRGJ1 or TRGJ2. The germline gives CDR1 GITISATS, CDR2 ISYDGTV (reference sequence). CDR3 length: 10 amino acids. CDR3 nucleotide sequence: TGTGCTTGTGGGTATTATAAGAAACTCTTT. Translating gives CACGYYKKLF.

In this sample, this clone turned up a few times. V and J are TRGV4 and TRGJ1 or TRGJ2. The CDR3 is made up of 14 amino acids. J was trimmed by 1 base and V by 0 bases; bases with no gene match: 3. Germline V gene sequence: CDR1 EGSTGY, CDR2 YDSYTSSV. As DNA, the CDR3 is TGTGCCACCTGGGATGGGGCAAATTATTATAAGAAACTCTTT. This codes for CATWDGANYYKKLF.

This clone has only a few counts. This chain joins TRGV2 and TRGJ1 or TRGJ2. Trimming cost V 0 bases and J 5 bases; bases outside gene matches: 7. This CDR3 contains 14 residues. CDR1 and CDR2 from the germline V gene are EGSNGY and YDSYNSKV. This chain's CDR3 is CATWDGPTNYKKLF. The CDR3 bases are TGTGCCACCTGGGACGGGCCCACCAATTATAAGAAACTCTTT.

Turning to this clone: This probably arose from a read error, given a far larger clone one base away. The identical CDR3 is also encoded by other nucleotide sequences in the sample. The V and J genes are TRGV10 and TRGJ1 or TRGJ2. TRGV10 is treated as an ORF (open reading frame) with a function not yet certain. With 8 bases clipped from V and 3 bases from J, the junction kept 5 bases outside the gene matches. The CDR3 length is 12 residues. The CDR3 is CAAWDFYYKKLF. The CDR3 DNA sequence: TGTGCTGCGTGGGACTTTTATTATAAGAAACTCTTT.

The chain uses TRGV4 and TRGJP2. J was trimmed by 2 bases and V by 0 bases; bases with no gene match: 3. The CDR3 has 15 amino acids. Germline V gene lookup returns CDR1 EGSTGY and CDR2 YDSYTSSV. Written as DNA, the CDR3 is TGTGCCACCTGGGATGGGCCAAGTAGTGATTGGATCAAGACGTTT. Its translation is CATWDGPSSDWIKTF.

The chain uses TRGV3 and TRGJ1 or TRGJ2. Germline V gene data show CDR1 as VTNTFY and CDR2 as YDVSTARD (reference sequence). CDR3 length equals 14 residues. CDR3 in amino acids: CAPGTALSLFWKLF. The CDR3 region has the DNA TGTGCACCTGGGACAGCTTTAAGCCTTTTTTGGAAACTCTTT.

This chain connects TRGV8 to TRGJ1 or TRGJ2. This CDR3 has 16 residues. Germline V gives CDR1 VENAVY, CDR2 YDSYNSRV. The CDR3 DNA sequence: TGTGCGCCTGGGATAGGCCGGCAGAGGAATTATTATAAGAAACTCTTT. Translated, it gives CAPGIGRQRNYYKKLF.